The sequence of this TCR beta chain was determined in a study of blood T cell repertoires in COVID-19. On the study more broadly: Sites across the United States, Italy and Spain contributed samples from acute and convalescent COVID-19. T cells, B-cell-depleted T cells, or PBMCs supplied cDNA or gDNA.

The CDR3 sequence is 15 residues long. Germline CDR1 and CDR2: SGHAT and FQNNGV. Trimming took 0 bases from V and 0 from J, leaving 6 bases between them. This clone was seen once. Enrollees, roughly 18 to 89 years old, lived in approximately 25 US areas. The assay was immunoSEQ multiplex PCR, and TCRdb's table has in-frame clones only and misses some. The sample holds fewer than 350,000 clones, about nine tenths seen once. The source is a man in his sixties who had recovered from COVID-19. The chain uses TRBV11-2 and TRBJ1-3, with D unclear. Sequencing used PBMCs or T cells enriched from blood (not recorded which). Written as DNA, the CDR3 is TGTGCCAGCAGCTTAGACAGGCACTCTGGAAACACCATATATTTT. Protein: CASSLDRHSGNTIYF.